Listed below are T cell receptor beta chains from one sample, sequenced in a study of blood T cell repertoires in COVID-19. Here immunoSEQ multiplex PCR was the method, and the copy in TCRdb shows in-frame clones only, minus some. Among about 80,000 clones listed, about four fifths were seen once. Sequenced sample: peripheral blood. The origin of the receptors is a human donor in a cohort sampled during active COVID-19. The CDR3 runs from the conserved cysteine through the conserved F or W. The D gene is left open where the match is weak. Clone size is shown for a subset of rows, as once, few, many or a class of expanded clone.

TGTGCCAGCAGCCAAGGGACTAGCTATCCCTACAATGAGCAGTTCTTC CASSQGTSYPYNEQFF TRBD2 TRBJ2-1 TRBV3-1/TRBV3-2 .
TGTGCCAGCTCACCAATCAGGGGCGCTGAAAAACTGTTTTTT CASSPIRGAEKLFF . TRBJ1-4 TRBV18 .
TGTGCCAGCAGCTTAGCGGCAGGGATAACAGATACGCAGTATTTT CASSLAAGITDTQYF . TRBJ2-3 TRBV7-6 .
TGTGCCACCAGTGATTTGCCTAGTGGCGGGGAGCTGTTTTTT CATSDLPSGGELFF . TRBJ2-2 TRBV24-1 .
TGTGCCAGCAGCTTGCGTGGGACAGGATCCTACGAGCAGTACTTC CASSLRGTGSYEQYF TRBD1 TRBJ2-7 TRBV5-5 .
TGTGCCAGCACCTCGATCGACCGGGGAGGAAAAGAGACCCAGTACTTC CASTSIDRGGKETQYF . TRBJ2-5 TRBV5-8 .
TGCGCCAGCAGGAGGGACAGGGGTAATTCACCCCTCCACTTT CASRRDRGNSPLHF TRBD1 TRBJ1-6 TRBV5-1 .
TGCGCCAGCAGCTTGGCCGGGGCAGGGGGCAATGGCTACACCTTC CASSLAGAGGNGYTF TRBD1 TRBJ1-2 TRBV5-1 .
TGTGCCAGCAGCTTAACCGCGGTCCAGGGGAACAATTCACCCCTCCACTTT CASSLTAVQGNNSPLHF . TRBJ1-6 TRBV7-3 .
TGTGCCAGCAGCTCGGGGTCAGGGGGAACTAATGAAAAACTGTTTTTT CASSSGSGGTNEKLFF TRBD1 TRBJ1-4 TRBV7-3 .
TGTGCCAGCAGCTTAGGGGGCGACGGGTCCTACGAGCAGTACTTC CASSLGGDGSYEQYF . TRBJ2-7 TRBV7-9 .
TGTGCCAGTAGTACGGGACCGACAGGGGCGAACACCGGGGAGCTGTTTTTT CASSTGPTGANTGELFF TRBD1 TRBJ2-2 TRBV19 few
TGTGCCAGCAGCCCCTCAAAAACACTAGAGGGTACAGATACGCAGTATTTT CASSPSKTLEGTDTQYF . TRBJ2-3 TRBV5-4 few